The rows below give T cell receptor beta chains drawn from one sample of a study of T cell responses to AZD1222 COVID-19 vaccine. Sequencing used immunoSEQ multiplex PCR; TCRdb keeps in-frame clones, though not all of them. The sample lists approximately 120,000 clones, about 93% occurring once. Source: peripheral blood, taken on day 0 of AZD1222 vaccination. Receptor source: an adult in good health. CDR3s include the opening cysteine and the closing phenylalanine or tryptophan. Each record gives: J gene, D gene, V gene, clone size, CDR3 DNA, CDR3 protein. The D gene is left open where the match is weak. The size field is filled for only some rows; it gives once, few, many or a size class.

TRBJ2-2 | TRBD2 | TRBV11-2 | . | TGTGCCAGCAGCTCCAGCGGGGGGCGCACCGGGGAGCTGTTTTTT | CASSSSGGRTGELFF
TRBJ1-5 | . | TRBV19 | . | TGTGCCAGTCACATGGCCGGCAATCAGCCCCAGCATTTT | CASHMAGNQPQHF
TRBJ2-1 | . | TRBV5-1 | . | TGCGCCAGCAGCTTGCGGGCCGCGAGCTCCTACAATGAGCAGTTCTTC | CASSLRAASSYNEQFF
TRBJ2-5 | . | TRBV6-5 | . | TGTGCCAGCACCTTAGGTCAAGAGACCCAGTACTTC | CASTLGQETQYF
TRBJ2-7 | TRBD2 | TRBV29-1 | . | TGCAGCGTTGAAACAGGACTAGACTACGAGCAGTACTTC | CSVETGLDYEQYF
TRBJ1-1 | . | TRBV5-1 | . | TGCGCCAGCAGCTCGCCTCATATGAACACTGAAGCTTTCTTT | CASSSPHMNTEAFF
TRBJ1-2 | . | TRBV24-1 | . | TGTGCCACCAGTGCTCCAGGGTATGGCTACACCTTC | CATSAPGYGYTF
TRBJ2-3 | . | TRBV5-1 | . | TGCGCCAGCAGCTTATCACAGGGCCCAGATACGCAGTATTTT | CASSLSQGPDTQYF
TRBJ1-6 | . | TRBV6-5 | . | TGTGCCAGCAGTCCCGCCATGGGGGTTACACCCCTCCACTTT | CASSPAMGVTPLHF
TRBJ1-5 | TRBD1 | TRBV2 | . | TGTGCCAGCAAGAGCGACAGGGGGCGTTATCAGCCCCAGCATTTT | CASKSDRGRYQPQHF
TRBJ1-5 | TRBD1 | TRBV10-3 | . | TGTGCCATCAGGAATGGGGTGGGAACAGGGGATCAGCCCCAGCATTTT | CAIRNGVGTGDQPQHF
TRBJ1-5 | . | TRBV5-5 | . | TGTGCCAGCAGCCGCGGACAGCTAGGGATCAATCAGCCCCAGCATTTT | CASSRGQLGINQPQHF
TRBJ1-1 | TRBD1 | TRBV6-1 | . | TGTGCCAGCAGTGTGGGGACAGGCAATATGAAAACTGAAGCTTTCTTT | CASSVGTGNMKTEAFF
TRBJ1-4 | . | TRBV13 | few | TGTGCCAGCAGCTTAGGCCTTCTTCAGGGAATAGGAACTAATGAAAAACTGTTTTTT | CASSLGLLQGIGTNEKLFF
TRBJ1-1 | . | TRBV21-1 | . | TGTGCCAGCAGCAAAATCGGAGGGGACGGGAAGAACACTGAAGCTTTCTTT | CASSKIGGDGKNTEAFF
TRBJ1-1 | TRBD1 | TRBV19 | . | TGTGCCAGTAGTTCTCGGACAGGAACTGAAGCTTTCTTT | CASSSRTGTEAFF
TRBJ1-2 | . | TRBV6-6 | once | TGTGCCAGCAGCCTCGGAAGGGTCTTCGGTTATGGCTACACCTTC | CASSLGRVFGYGYTF
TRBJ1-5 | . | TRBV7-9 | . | TGTGCCAGCAGACTAAAAAAAAGGACAGACCTCAATCAGCCCCAGCATTTT | CASRLKKRTDLNQPQHF
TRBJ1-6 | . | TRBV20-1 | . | TGCAGTGCTAGTTCATCACCCCTCCACTTT | CSASSSPLHF
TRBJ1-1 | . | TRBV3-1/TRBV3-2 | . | TGTGCCAGCAGCCATGGTGACAGGAACACTGAAGCTTTCTTT | CASSHGDRNTEAFF